This T cell receptor (beta chain) was profiled in a study of blood T cell repertoires in COVID-19. TCRdb's copy holds only in-frame clones and misses some; the assay was immunoSEQ multiplex PCR. In the table there are some 200,000 clones, 82% of which are singletons. V was cut by 4 bases and J by 2 bases, with 14 bases left in between. CDR3 length equals 15 residues. Germline V lookup: CDR1 LGHDT, CDR2 YNNKEL (reference sequence). This clone was observed a handful of times. The rearrangement uses TRBV3-1 (or the pseudogene TRBV3-2) and TRBJ2-5; weak D call: TRBD2 (5 bases). This TCR came from a woman between 70 and 85 years old with COVID-19, enrolled during active disease. Sample: peripheral blood. Written as DNA, the CDR3 is TGTGCCAGCAGCCCAGGAGGCTCACCTCAAGAGACCCAGTACTTC. Protein product: CASSPGGSPQETQYF.